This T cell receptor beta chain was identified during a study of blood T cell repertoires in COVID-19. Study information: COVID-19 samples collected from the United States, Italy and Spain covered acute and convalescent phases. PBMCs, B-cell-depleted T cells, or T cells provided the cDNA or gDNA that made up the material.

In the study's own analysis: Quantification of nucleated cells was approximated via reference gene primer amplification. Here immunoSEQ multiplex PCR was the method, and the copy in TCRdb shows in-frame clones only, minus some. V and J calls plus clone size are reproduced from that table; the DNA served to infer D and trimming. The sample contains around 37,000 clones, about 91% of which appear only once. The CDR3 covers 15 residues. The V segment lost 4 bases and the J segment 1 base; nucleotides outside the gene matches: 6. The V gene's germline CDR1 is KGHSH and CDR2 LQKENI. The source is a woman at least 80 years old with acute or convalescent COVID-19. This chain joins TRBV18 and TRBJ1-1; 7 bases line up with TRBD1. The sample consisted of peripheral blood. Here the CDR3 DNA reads TGTGCCAGCTCACTAGGTGGACAGGAGAACACTGAAGCTTTCTTT. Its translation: CASSLGGQENTEAFF.